This TCR beta chain stems from a study of blood T cell repertoires in COVID-19. In the study overall: T cells, B-cell-depleted T cells, or PBMCs supplied cDNA or gDNA.

V trimming: 4 bases; J trimming: 1 base; junction bases outside the gene matches: 6. This CDR3 region has 16 residues. CDR1 is SGDLS and CDR2 is YYNGEE in the germline V gene. The count of this clone is one. This table comes from immunoSEQ multiplex PCR, and its TCRdb copy is limited to in-frame clones, with some not included. The data show roughly 360,000 clones, roughly 90% seen once. Assignment of participants to cohorts was predicated upon participant-reported clinical history. The chain has TRBV9 and TRBJ2-3, with 10 bases that match TRBD2. The receptor was derived from a woman younger than 45 with acute COVID-19. Sequenced input: PBMCs or T cells enriched from blood (not recorded which). This CDR3 is CASSPGTSARTDTQYF. CDR3 in DNA: TGTGCCAGCAGCCCAGGGACTAGCGCCCGCACAGATACGCAGTATTTT.